The 17 T cell receptor beta chains below come from one sample, sequenced in a study of OX40 agonist ivuxolimab in advanced cancers. Assay: immunoSEQ multiplex PCR; the TCRdb copy retains only in-frame clones and omits some. The data hold about 57,000 clones, with over 80% observed a single time. This specimen consisted of CD4+ or CD8+ T cells sorted from blood, obtained in a trial of the OX40 agonist ivuxolimab. The receptors stem from an adult with an advanced solid tumor such as melanoma, head and neck, liver or kidney cancer.

This rearrangement joins TRBV5-1 to TRBJ2-5; 10 nucleotides line up with TRBD1. This CDR3 has 16 amino acids. With V trimmed by 2 bases and J by 4 bases, 8 bases remained unmatched. Per germline, CDR1 SGHRS and CDR2 YFSETQ. The DNA of the CDR3 is TGCGCCAGCAGCTTTTCCGGACAGGGGGTGAGAGAGACCCAGTACTTC. Its translation is CASSFSGQGVRETQYF. The entire variable domain, with the rest obtained from reference TRBV5-1 and TRBJ2-5, is as follows: KAGVTQTPRYLIKTRGQQVTLSCSPISGHRSVSWYQQTPGQGLQFLFEYFSETQRNKGNFPGRFSGRQFSNSRSEMNVSTLELGDSALYLCASSFSGQGVRETQYFGPGTRLLVL.

There are a few counts of this clone. CDR3 coding DNA: TGTGCCAGCTTCGACAGGGATGAGCAGTTCTTC. Its protein product is CASFDRDEQFF. The rearrangement uses TRBV27 and TRBJ2-1; 7 positions match TRBD1. Losses at the gene ends were 8 bases for V and 8 bases for J; bases not matched to a gene: 3. Germline CDR1 reads MNHEY; CDR2 reads SMNVEV (reference sequence). This CDR3 contains 11 residues.

This clone was observed a single time. V is TRBV15 and J is TRBJ2-1; D is unclear. Trimming took 0 bases from V and 8 from J, leaving 8 bases between them. This CDR3 has 13 residues. Germline V gene lookup returns CDR1 LNHNV and CDR2 YYDKDF (reference sequence). Here the CDR3 DNA reads TGTGCCACCAGCAGAGAAACTGTCGATGAGCAGTTCTTC. This encodes CATSRETVDEQFF.

This chain uses TRBV19 with TRBJ2-3, with TRBD1 matching 9 bases. With V trimmed by 5 bases and J by 5 bases, 11 bases remained unmatched. CDR3 size: 16 residues. Germline V gives CDR1 LNHDA, CDR2 SQIVND (reference sequence). In DNA form, the CDR3 reads TGTGCCAGTAGTGCGGACAGGGGCGCGCAGCGAGATACGCAGTATTTT. This translates into CASSADRGAQRDTQYF.

The V gene is TRBV30, the J gene TRBJ1-1, with no clear D. The germline V gene has CDR1 GTSNPN and CDR2 SVGIG (reference sequence). The CDR3 loop spans 12 amino acids. Trimming took off 2 bases at V and 5 bases at J, with 9 bases between the two ends. CDR3 DNA: TGTGCCTGGAGTCGAGTTCGGACTGAAGCTTTCTTT. Protein product: CAWSRVRTEAFF.

This clone was picked up a small number of times. J is TRBJ2-3 and V is TRBV18; TRBD1 or TRBD2 may be the D gene (5 bases each). This CDR3 region has 16 residues. V gave up 1 base and J gave up 0 bases, with 11 bases separating them. The germline CDR1 and CDR2 sequences are KGHSH and LQKENI. Here the CDR3 DNA reads TGTGCCAGCTCACCACGGGGGTCCGGGAGCACAGATACGCAGTATTTT. It codes for CASSPRGSGSTDTQYF.

The rearrangement links TRBV28 to TRBJ1-3; 8 positions match TRBD1. V trimming: 6 bases; J trimming: 0 bases; junction bases outside the gene matches: 10. This CDR3 has 17 residues. The germline V gene encodes CDR1 MDHEN and CDR2 SYDVKM. As DNA, the CDR3 is TGTGCCAGCAGCTCCGGGACAGGATATCTCTCTGGAAACACCATATATTTT. This translates into CASSSGTGYLSGNTIYF.

This clone was detected only once. This chain joins TRBV5-5 and TRBJ2-7; 9 positions match TRBD1. This CDR3 contains 15 residues. Germline CDR1 SGHKS, CDR2 YYEKEE (reference sequence). Losses at the gene ends were 4 bases for V and 6 bases for J; bases not matched to a gene: 11. The CDR3 nucleotides read TGTGCCAGCAGCCAAACCGGGACAGGGCGGTTCGAGCAGTACTTC. Protein: CASSQTGTGRFEQYF.

The chain joins TRBV5-1 to TRBJ2-7; 9 nucleotides align to TRBD1. CDR1 and CDR2 from the germline V gene are SGHRS and YFSETQ. The CDR3 spans 14 residues. The V segment lost 1 base and the J segment 2 bases; nucleotides outside the gene matches: 1. The CDR3 reads CASSLTGGAYEQYF. In DNA, the CDR3 is TGCGCCAGCAGCTTGACAGGGGGCGCCTACGAGCAGTACTTC.

This chain joins TRBV25-1 and TRBJ1-4; D gene uncertain. The CDR3 covers 16 residues. V shed 5 bases and J shed 7 bases, with 20 bases lying between them. Per the germline V gene, CDR1 is MGHDK and CDR2 is SYGVNS. The CDR3 DNA is TGTGCCAGCAGTACCGGGGTTCACCAAAGAAGTGAAAAACTGTTTTTT. Its translation: CASSTGVHQRSEKLFF.

This clone showed up just once. The rearrangement links TRBV6-1 to TRBJ2-1, with 9 positions matching TRBD1. V shed 9 bases, J shed 7 bases, and the junction held 13 bases outside the gene matches. Germline V gives CDR1 MNHNS, CDR2 SASEGT. This CDR3 has 15 amino acids. DNA for the CDR3: TGTGCCAGTTTAAGGACAGGGGAGTCTTGGAATGAGCAGTTCTTC. Amino acids: CASLRTGESWNEQFF.

The chain has TRBV10-2 and TRBJ2-3, with D perhaps TRBD1 (6 bases). CDR1 and CDR2 from the germline V gene are WSHSY and SAAADI. CDR3 length: 15 residues. V gave up 3 bases and J gave up 4 bases, with 14 bases separating them. The CDR3 here is CASSDLAKGADTQYF. The CDR3, as DNA: TGCGCCAGCAGTGATTTGGCTAAGGGGGCAGATACGCAGTATTTT.

The chain is built from TRBV2 and TRBJ2-2, with TRBD1 as a possible D gene (6 bases). V lost 6 bases and J 0 bases, leaving 11 bases between the germline ends. The CDR3 is 15 amino acids. Germline lookup yields CDR1 SNHLY and CDR2 FYNNEI. The CDR3 region is CASSTGQTNTGELFF. The CDR3 nucleotides are TGTGCCAGCAGCACGGGACAAACGAACACCGGGGAGCTGTTTTTT. The full variable domain, its missing parts supplied by reference TRBV2 and TRBJ2-2, is EPEVTQTPSHQVTQMGQEVILRCVPISNHLYFYWYRQILGQKVEFLVSFYNNEISEKSEIFDDQFSVERPDGSNFTLKIRSTKLEDSAMYFCASSTGQTNTGELFFGEGSRLTVL.

The V call is TRBV29-1, the J call TRBJ2-1; possibly TRBD1 for D (6 bases). The CDR3 spans 13 residues. Germline CDR1 SQVTM, CDR2 ANQGSEA. V gave up 6 bases and J gave up 11 bases, with 20 bases separating them. The CDR3 loop is CSVAEVGTPKQFF. CDR3 nucleotide sequence: TGCAGCGTCGCCGAGGTAGGGACACCAAAGCAGTTCTTC.

The gene calls are TRBV7-3 and TRBJ2-2, with unresolved D. Germline lookup yields CDR1 SGHTA and CDR2 FQGTGA. CDR3 length equals 15 residues. Trimming cost V 5 bases and J 4 bases, with 14 bases left between them. CDR3 region: CASSLHYSSTGELFF. The DNA of the CDR3 is TGTGCCAGCAGCCTTCACTACTCTAGCACCGGGGAGCTGTTTTTT.

V and J are TRBV5-6 and TRBJ1-1, with a possible D match to TRBD1 (6 bases). The V gene's germline CDR1 is SGHDT and CDR2 YYEEEE. The CDR3 runs 14 residues. V shed 4 bases and J shed 2 bases, with 12 bases lying between them. Here the CDR3 reads CASSPWGRNTEAFF. The CDR3 DNA sequence: TGTGCCAGCAGCCCGTGGGGGCGAAACACTGAAGCTTTCTTT.

The rearrangement uses TRBV4-2 and TRBJ2-5; 7 positions agree with TRBD2. Germline CDR1 LGHNA, CDR2 YNFKEQ. Trimming took 2 bases from V and 4 from J; bases not matched to a gene: 7. The length of the CDR3 is 15 residues. The CDR3 sequence is CASSQQLASPETQYF. CDR3 bases: TGTGCCAGCAGCCAACAACTAGCGTCCCCAGAGACCCAGTACTTC.